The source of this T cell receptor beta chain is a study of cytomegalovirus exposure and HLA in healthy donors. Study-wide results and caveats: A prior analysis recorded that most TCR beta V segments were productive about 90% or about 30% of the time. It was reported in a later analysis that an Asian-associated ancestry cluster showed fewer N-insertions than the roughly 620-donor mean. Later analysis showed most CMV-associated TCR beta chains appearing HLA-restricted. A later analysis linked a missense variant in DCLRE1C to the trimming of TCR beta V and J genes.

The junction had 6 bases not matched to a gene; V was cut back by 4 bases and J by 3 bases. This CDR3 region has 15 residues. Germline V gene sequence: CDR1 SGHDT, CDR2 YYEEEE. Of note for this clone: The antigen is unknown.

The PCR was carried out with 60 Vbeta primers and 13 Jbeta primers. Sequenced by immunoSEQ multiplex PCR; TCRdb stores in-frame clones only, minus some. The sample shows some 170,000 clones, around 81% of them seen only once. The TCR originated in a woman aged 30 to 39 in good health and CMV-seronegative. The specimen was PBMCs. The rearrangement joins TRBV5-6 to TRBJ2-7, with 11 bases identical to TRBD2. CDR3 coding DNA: TGTGCCAGCAGCCACCGACTAGCGGGGCTCTACGAGCAGTACTTC. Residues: CASSHRLAGLYEQYF.